Listed below are T cell receptor beta chains from one sample, sequenced in a study of response to subunit inactivated influenza vaccine. From the RT-PCR reads, TCRdb called clonotypes with MiXCR, one entry per CDR3 protein. This table holds roughly 700,000 distinct CDR3 sequences, roughly 13% found once. The starting material was PBMCs from blood, obtained approximately 15 days before vaccination. All receptors come from a man aged 45-65 years who received an inactivated influenza vaccine. CDR3s include the opening cysteine and the closing phenylalanine or tryptophan. D genes are given only for firm matches. Rows give clone size only sometimes, using once, few, many, or a class for an expanded clone.

>TRBJ2-1|15|.|few|TRBV29-1
TGCAGCGTTGAAGATCTAAAGGGATTTGGGGCTGAGCAGTTCTTC
CSVEDLKGFGAEQFF
>TRBJ2-1|14|.|many|TRBV12-3/TRBV12-4
TGTGCCAGCAGTTTAGCGGGGGGGCCGGGTGAGCAGTTCTTC
CASSLAGGPGEQFF
>TRBJ2-1|14|.|few|TRBV5-1
TGCGCCAGCAGCTTGGCAGGGTCTAGCAATGAGCAGTTCTTC
CASSLAGSSNEQFF
>TRBJ2-7|16|.|.|TRBV7-9
TGTGCCAGCAGTCATAACAGGATGGCCAGCTCCTACGAGCAGTACTTC
CASSHNRMASSYEQYF
>TRBJ2-5|18|TRBD1|.|TRBV11-2
TGTGCCAGCATCCTAGGTTGGGGGACAGGGGCCCCTCAAGAGACCCAGTACTTC
CASILGWGTGAPQETQYF
>TRBJ2-1|16|TRBD2|once|TRBV19
TGTGCCAGTAGTATTCTGGCTAGCGGGGGTCTCAATGAGCAGTTCTTC
CASSILASGGLNEQFF
>TRBJ2-7|12|.|.|TRBV29-1
TGCAGCGTTGAAGGGGCTGGTCCCGAGCAGTACTTC
CSVEGAGPEQYF
>TRBJ1-2|13|.|few|TRBV7-6
TGTGCCAGCAGCCAAGGGGCAGGGGATGGCTACACCTTC
CASSQGAGDGYTF
>TRBJ2-7|12|.|few|TRBV7-9
TGTGCCAGCAGCTTAGGTCGTAACGAGCAGTACTTC
CASSLGRNEQYF
>TRBJ2-1|11|.|.|TRBV12-3/TRBV12-4
TGTGCCAGCACGAGGAATTTTGAGCAGTTCTTC
CASTRNFEQFF
>TRBJ2-2|17|.|few|TRBV9
TGTGCCAGCAGCCCCCCGGGCGGTGTCCTTAACACCGGGGAGCTGTTTTTT
CASSPPGGVLNTGELFF
>TRBJ2-2|15|TRBD1|.|TRBV14
TGTGCCAGCAGCCTAAACAGGGGCCACACCGGGGAGCTGTTTTTT
CASSLNRGHTGELFF
>TRBJ1-2|15|TRBD1|many|TRBV4-2
TGTGCCAGCAGCCAGGGACAGGGGGAGAACTATGGCTACACCTTC
CASSQGQGENYGYTF
>TRBJ2-3|15|.|few|TRBV28
TGTGCCAGCAGTCTATGGACCCCAGGCACAGATACGCAGTATTTT
CASSLWTPGTDTQYF
>TRBJ1-5|15|TRBD1|.|TRBV4-2
TGTGCCAGCAGCCAAGAGGACAGGGTGGGTCAGCCCCAGCATTTT
CASSQEDRVGQPQHF
>TRBJ1-1|15|.|few|TRBV28
TGTGCCAGCAGCTTAACGGACAGCGTTAACACTGAAGCTTTCTTT
CASSLTDSVNTEAFF
>TRBJ2-7|15|.|few|TRBV11-2
TGTGCCAGCAGCCATACAGGAATGGTGACCTACGAGCAGTACTTC
CASSHTGMVTYEQYF
>TRBJ2-2|17|TRBD2|.|TRBV29-1
TGCAGCGTTCGCGGGACTAGCGGGAGGTCGGACACCGGGGAGCTGTTTTTT
CSVRGTSGRSDTGELFF
>TRBJ1-2|13|TRBD1|few|TRBV5-6
TGTGCCAGCAGCTTCGAAAGGGGGCGAGGCTACACCTTC
CASSFERGRGYTF
>TRBJ2-2|15|.|.|TRBV4-3
TGCGCCAGCAGCCAAGATCTGTCCGGGGCCGGGGAGCTGTTTTTT
CASSQDLSGAGELFF
>TRBJ2-7|14|.|few|TRBV2
TGTGCCAGCAGTGCAATACTTCTAGAATACGAGCAGTACTTC
CASSAILLEYEQYF
>TRBJ2-1|14|.|few|TRBV29-1
TGCAGCGTTGAAAGGGCAGGGCTAGACAATGAGCAGTTCTTC
CSVERAGLDNEQFF
>TRBJ1-2|11|.|many|TRBV20-1
TGCAGCGTCAGGGTGGCCTATGGCTACACCTTC
CSVRVAYGYTF